This T cell receptor (beta chain) was found in a study of blood T cell repertoires in COVID-19. Looking at the study overall: Sites in the United States, Italy and Spain provided acute and convalescent COVID-19 samples.

CDR1 SQVTM and CDR2 ANQGSEA come from the germline V gene. With 2 bases removed from V and 2 bases from J, the gap between germline ends came to 3 bases. The length of the CDR3 is 11 residues. Under the authors' procedure: Amplification of reference gene primers was used by the study to estimate nucleated cell counts. Assay: immunoSEQ multiplex PCR; the TCRdb copy retains only in-frame clones and omits some. V and J calls and clone size are copied from that table; D and trimming were computed from the DNA. The profile shows more than 300,000 clones, 88% of them singletons. The TCR was taken from a woman between 70 and 85 years old with COVID-19, enrolled during active disease. The rearrangement joins TRBV29-1 to TRBJ1-2; no reliable D call. Material for sequencing was peripheral blood. CDR3 protein: CSVEQNYGYTF. In DNA form, the CDR3 reads TGCAGCGTTGAACAAAACTATGGCTACACCTTC.